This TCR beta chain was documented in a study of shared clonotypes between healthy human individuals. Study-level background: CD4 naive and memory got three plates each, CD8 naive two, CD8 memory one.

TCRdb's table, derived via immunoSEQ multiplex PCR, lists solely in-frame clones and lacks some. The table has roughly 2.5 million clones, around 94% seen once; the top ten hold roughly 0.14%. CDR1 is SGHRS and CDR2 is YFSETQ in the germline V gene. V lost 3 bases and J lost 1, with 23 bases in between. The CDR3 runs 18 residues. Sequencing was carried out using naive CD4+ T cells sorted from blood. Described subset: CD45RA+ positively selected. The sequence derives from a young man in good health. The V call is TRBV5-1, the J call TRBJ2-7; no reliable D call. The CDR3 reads CASSWSPRVYGSSYEQYF. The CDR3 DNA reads TGCGCCAGCAGCTGGTCCCCCCGTGTCTACGGATCTTCCTACGAGCAGTACTTC.